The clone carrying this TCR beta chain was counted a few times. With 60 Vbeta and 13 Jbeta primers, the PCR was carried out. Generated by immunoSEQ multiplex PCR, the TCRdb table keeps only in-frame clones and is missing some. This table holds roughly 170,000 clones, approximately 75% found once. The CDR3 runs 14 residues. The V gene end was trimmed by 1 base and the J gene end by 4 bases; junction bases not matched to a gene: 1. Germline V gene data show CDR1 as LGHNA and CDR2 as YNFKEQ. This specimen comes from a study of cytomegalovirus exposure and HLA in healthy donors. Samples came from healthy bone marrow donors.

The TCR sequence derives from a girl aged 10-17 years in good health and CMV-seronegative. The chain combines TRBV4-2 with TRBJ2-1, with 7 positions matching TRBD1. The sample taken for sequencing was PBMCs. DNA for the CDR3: TGTGCCAGCAGCCAAGCGACAGGGTACAATGAGCAGTTCTTC. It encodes CASSQATGYNEQFF.